This entry lists 30 T cell receptor beta chains sequenced from one sample in a study of human T cells and chemical hapten exposure. TCRdb reprocessed the RACE reads via MiXCR and lists one record per CDR3 protein. The sample consists of 300,000 to 450,000 distinct CDR3 sequences, around 5.5% of them appearing once. Regarding time point: pre-sensitization, week 0. Stated treatment: therapeutic diphenylcyclopropenone sensitization with weekly scalp DPC. The sequencing here drew on whole blood, taken in connection with sensitization to the hapten diphenylcyclopropenone (DPC). These receptors all come from a woman aged 50 to 65 with alopecia areata. Some clones in this sample may be carry-over from other donors' samples.

This clonotype was picked up many times. CDR3 protein: CARSPSGLYNEQFF. CDR3 nucleotides: TGTGCCCGGAGCCCGAGCGGACTATACAATGAGCAGTTCTTC. The J gene is TRBJ2-1, the V gene TRBV2, with D possibly being TRBD2 (6 bases). V was cut by 11 bases and J by 4 bases, with 18 bases left in between. The germline CDR1 and CDR2 sequences are SNHLY and FYNNEI. CDR3 size: 14 residues.

This clonotype was detected many times. As DNA, the CDR3 is TGTGCCAGCACGGACAGGAGCTCCTATAATTCACCCCTCCACTTT. Its translation: CASTDRSSYNSPLHF. The chain employs TRBV28 and TRBJ1-6, with TRBD1 matching over 7 bases. Germline CDR1 is MDHEN and CDR2 is SYDVKM. The CDR3 has 15 residues. V shed 7 bases and J 0 bases; nucleotides not matched to a gene: 3.

In this sample, this clonotype turned up many times. The V gene is TRBV7-9, the J gene TRBJ2-5, with TRBD2 as a possible D gene (6 bases). Trimming pared 6 bases from V and 3 bases from J, leaving 14 bases between. Per germline, CDR1 SEHNR and CDR2 FQNEAQ (reference sequence). This CDR3 region has 14 residues. For the CDR3, the DNA is TGTGCCAGCAGTTTCGGAGGGGAAAAAGAGACCCAGTACTTC. This translates into CASSFGGEKETQYF.

This sequence joins TRBV6-2 or TRBV6-3 and TRBJ2-5, with D unresolved. The CDR3 is 11 residues long. Germline values: CDR1 MNHEY, CDR2 SVGEGT. The V gene lost 8 bases and the J gene lost 5 bases, with 9 bases spanning the gap. The CDR3 spells CASSVSETQYF. For the CDR3, the DNA is TGTGCCAGCTCCGTAAGCGAGACCCAGTACTTC.

Ten or more counts support this clonotype. The V gene is TRBV10-3, the J gene TRBJ2-3; no firm D call. CDR3 size: 8 residues. The V end lost 10 bases, the J end lost 4 bases, and 0 bases lay between the germline ends. CDR1 and CDR2 from the germline V gene are ENHRY and SYGVKD. The CDR3 loop is CATDTQYF. The CDR3 DNA is TGTGCCACAGATACGCAGTATTTT.

This clonotype appeared many times. The CDR3 DNA follows: TGTGCCAGCAGTTCCTCAGGGCTAGGCTACACCTTC. This sequence encodes CASSSSGLGYTF. The V and J genes are TRBV12-3 or TRBV12-4 and TRBJ1-2, with D possibly being TRBD1 (5 bases). The CDR3 totals 12 residues. V was cut by 4 bases and J by 8 bases, with 11 bases left in between.

This clonotype showed up just a few times. This rearrangement joins TRBV5-8 to TRBJ2-3; the D call may be TRBD1 or TRBD2 (6 bases each). In germline, CDR1 is SGHTS, CDR2 YDEGEE. The CDR3 runs 16 residues. Trimming removed 4 bases at V and 4 bases at J, with 19 bases between. The CDR3 protein is CASSLSWGAKADTQYF. CDR3 DNA sequence: TGTGCCAGCAGCCTCAGTTGGGGGGCGAAGGCAGATACGCAGTATTTT.

This clonotype occurred a few times. The CDR3 DNA reads as TGTGCCAGCAGCCTGCAGGGTTGGGAAAAACTGTTTTTT. It yields the protein CASSLQGWEKLFF. This chain joins TRBV7-6 and TRBJ1-4; D might be TRBD1 (5 bases). Germline values: CDR1 SGHVS, CDR2 FNYEAQ. V was cut by 5 bases and J by 8 bases, with 12 bases left in between. This CDR3 has 13 amino acids.

The sample holds a few counts of this clonotype. The V and J genes are TRBV7-2 and TRBJ2-3; TRBD2 is a possible D gene (5 bases). The germline CDR1 and CDR2 sequences are SGHTA and FQGNSA. CDR3 size: 16 residues. Trimming shortened V by 0 bases and J by 0 bases, and 10 bases separated the two germline ends. CDR3 protein: CASSLAGRSSTDTQYF. DNA for the CDR3: TGTGCCAGCAGCTTAGCTGGGAGATCTAGCACAGATACGCAGTATTTT.

The V and J genes are TRBV20-1 and TRBJ2-4; tentatively, D is TRBD2 (6 bases). Per the germline V gene, CDR1 is DFQATT and CDR2 is SNEGSKA (reference sequence). The CDR3 extends over 13 amino acids. This CDR3 reads CSSGTSPGDIQYF. The CDR3 DNA reads as TGCAGCTCCGGGACTTCCCCAGGCGACATTCAGTACTTC.

There are many counts of this clonotype. V usage is TRBV6-2 or TRBV6-3 and J usage is TRBJ2-6; TRBD2 is a possible D gene (5 bases). The V and J ends lost 2 bases and 0 bases respectively, with 11 bases between them. Germline CDR1 is MNHEY and CDR2 is SVGEGT. The CDR3 totals 17 residues. CDR3 in amino acids: CASSYEGGGSGANVLTF. In DNA, the CDR3 is TGTGCCAGCAGTTACGAGGGTGGCGGCTCTGGGGCCAACGTCCTGACTTTC.

This clonotype came up many times. The chain uses TRBV12-3 or TRBV12-4 and TRBJ2-2; TRBD1 matches at 7 bases. V dropped 5 bases and J dropped 1; count of bases not matched to a gene: 4. The CDR3 runs to 15 residues. The CDR3 nucleotides are TGTGCCAGCAGTCGGACAGGAGGGAACACCGGGGAGCTGTTTTTT. This translates into CASSRTGGNTGELFF.

This clonotype came up many times. This sequence joins TRBV2 and TRBJ2-3; TRBD1 is a possible D gene (5 bases). The CDR3 has 13 residues. V lost 4 bases to trimming and J lost 0 bases, with 5 bases between them. CDR1 is SNHLY and CDR2 is FYNNEI in the germline V gene. CDR3 DNA sequence: TGTGCCAGCAGTGGACAGAGCACAGATACGCAGTATTTT. Translating it yields CASSGQSTDTQYF.

This clonotype showed up many times. V is TRBV30 and J is TRBJ2-1; possibly TRBD2 for D (5 bases). There are 14 residues in the CDR3. V was cut by 2 bases and J by 8 bases, with 16 bases left in between. Germline assignment: CDR1 GTSNPN and CDR2 SVGIG (reference sequence). The CDR3: CAWSYRLQYDEQFF. CDR3 coding DNA: TGTGCCTGGAGTTACCGACTACAGTACGATGAGCAGTTCTTC.

This clonotype was recorded many times. The chain joins TRBV12-5 to TRBJ1-1; no firm D call. This CDR3 is built from 13 residues. Germline V CDR1 and CDR2: LGHNT, FRNRAP. The V end was cut by 3 bases, the J end by 4 bases, with 9 bases between. The CDR3 spells CASGFVGITEAFF. The DNA for the CDR3 is TGTGCTAGTGGTTTTGTCGGGATCACTGAAGCTTTCTTT.

This clonotype was counted only a few times. This chain joins TRBV6-5 and TRBJ2-1, with D perhaps TRBD1 or TRBD2 (5 bases each). Germline CDR1 reads MNHEY; CDR2 reads SVGAGI. The CDR3 covers 16 residues. V lost 1 base and J lost 3, with 13 bases in between. CDR3 protein: CASSYFPGTDYNEQFF. The CDR3 DNA reads as TGTGCCAGCAGTTACTTTCCCGGGACCGACTACAATGAGCAGTTCTTC.

This clonotype occurred many times. V is TRBV27 and J is TRBJ2-1; 8 bases align to TRBD2. CDR1 and CDR2 from the germline V gene are MNHEY and SMNVEV (reference sequence). V was clipped by 6 bases and J by 2 bases; unmatched bases: 6. This CDR3 has 15 residues. In nucleotides, the CDR3 is TGTGCCAGCAGCCTCCTAGCGGGCGCCTACAATGAGCAGTTCTTC. Its protein is CASSLLAGAYNEQFF.

This chain connects TRBV5-6 to TRBJ1-1; possible D gene TRBD1, 5 bases. Germline V gene sequence: CDR1 SGHDT, CDR2 YYEEEE. This CDR3 is built from 16 residues. V lost 2 bases, J lost 3 bases, and 17 bases lay in between. The CDR3 bases are TGTGCCAGCAGCTTTACCGGGGCACAGAGGGACACTGAAGCTTTCTTT. Protein product: CASSFTGAQRDTEAFF.

This clonotype appeared many times. CDR3 protein: CASSYSIGSGAGELFF. Written as DNA, the CDR3 is TGTGCCAGCAGTTACTCGATTGGTAGCGGGGCCGGGGAGCTGTTTTTT. The chain joins TRBV6-5 to TRBJ2-2; TRBD2 matches 8 bases. The CDR3 is 16 amino acids. Trimming removed 0 bases from V and 6 bases from J; junction bases left unmatched: 6. Looked up from germline, CDR1 is MNHEY and CDR2 is SVGAGI.

The CDR3 DNA reads as TGCGCCAGCAGCTTGCTAGGGACAGGAAACACCATATATTTT. It codes for CASSLLGTGNTIYF. V and J are TRBV5-1 and TRBJ1-3, with D possibly TRBD1 on 6 matching bases. The germline V gene encodes CDR1 SGHRS and CDR2 YFSETQ. The V and J ends lost 1 base and 4 bases respectively, with 9 bases between them. The CDR3 is 14 amino acids.

This clonotype was found a few times. The chain carries TRBV2 and TRBJ1-5; D might be TRBD1 (5 bases). Deletions cut 8 bases from V and 1 base from J, with 9 bases between. This CDR3 is built from 13 residues. Germline-derived CDR1 and CDR2 are SNHLY and FYNNEI. The CDR3 DNA sequence: TGTGCCAGCGGGGCGGGGAGCAATCAGCCCCAGCATTTT. Translated, it gives CASGAGSNQPQHF.

V and J are TRBV12-3 or TRBV12-4 and TRBJ2-7; TRBD1 aligns across 8 bases. This CDR3 has 13 amino acids. The ends lost 6 bases at V and 6 bases at J; junction bases unmatched: 7. Written as DNA, the CDR3 is TGTGCCAGCAGGAGGGACAGGCCGTCCGAGCAGTACTTC. Its translation: CASRRDRPSEQYF.

V and J are TRBV20-1 and TRBJ2-3; D unclear. Germline values: CDR1 DFQATT, CDR2 SNEGSKA (reference sequence). The ends were cut back, 7 bases at V and 2 bases at J, with 10 bases in the middle. The length of the CDR3 is 12 residues. The CDR3 DNA sequence: TGCAGTGTCACCCGCATCACAGATACGCAGTATTTT. It translates to CSVTRITDTQYF.

Many counts were recorded for this clonotype. The chain carries TRBV5-1 and TRBJ1-1, with a possible D match to TRBD1 (6 bases). This CDR3 is built from 14 residues. The germline gives CDR1 SGHRS, CDR2 YFSETQ. The V and J ends lost 3 bases and 3 bases respectively, with 12 bases between them. The CDR3 sequence: CASSWTAPDTEAFF. For the CDR3, the DNA is TGCGCCAGCAGCTGGACAGCGCCGGACACTGAAGCTTTCTTT.

This clonotype has at least ten counts. The genes are TRBV7-8 and TRBJ2-7, with 7 bases lining up with TRBD1. The germline gives CDR1 SGHVS, CDR2 FQNEAQ. The CDR3 spans 15 residues. Germline trimming cut 7 bases from V and 2 bases from J; bases unmatched to any gene: 11. In nucleotides, the CDR3 is TGTGCCAGCAACCCCTATAGGACAGGCCCCTACGAGCAGTACTTC. Translated, it gives CASNPYRTGPYEQYF.

The rearrangement links TRBV3-1 to TRBJ1-1, with D possibly TRBD1 on 5 matching bases. Germline V gene lookup returns CDR1 LGHDT and CDR2 YNNKEL (reference sequence). V lost 2 bases and J 7 bases, leaving 8 bases between the germline ends. CDR3 length equals 12 residues. The CDR3 region is CASSQSTVEAFF. As DNA, the CDR3 is TGTGCCAGCAGCCAATCGACAGTTGAAGCTTTCTTT. The whole variable domain, remainder taken from reference TRBV3-1 and TRBJ1-1, is DTAVSQTPKYLVTQMGNDKSIKCEQNLGHDTMYWYKQDSKKFLKIMFSYNNKELIINETVPNRFSPKSPDKAHLNLHINSLELGDSAVYFCASSQSTVEAFFGQGTRLTVV.

There are a few counts of this clonotype. The gene calls are TRBV7-2 and TRBJ1-1, with a tentative D call TRBD1 (5 bases). The CDR3 totals 15 residues. Germline V gene data show CDR1 as SGHTA and CDR2 as FQGNSA. V lost 1 base and J lost 4, with 13 bases in between. CDR3 amino acids: CASSLGSGKGTEAFF. The CDR3 DNA reads as TGTGCCAGCAGCTTAGGGTCAGGGAAGGGCACTGAAGCTTTCTTT.

This clonotype was seen ten or more times. J is TRBJ1-1 and V is TRBV20-1; 7 bases line up with TRBD1. The V gene end was trimmed by 5 bases and the J gene end by 4 bases; junction bases not matched to a gene: 7. The CDR3 runs 13 residues. CDR1 and CDR2 from the germline V gene are DFQATT and SNEGSKA (reference sequence). CDR3 loop: CSARQGGATEAFF. DNA for the CDR3: TGCAGTGCTCGACAGGGTGGGGCCACTGAAGCTTTCTTT.

This clonotype has a handful of counts. The gene calls are TRBV12-5 and TRBJ2-5; TRBD2 agrees at 14 bases. CDR1 is LGHNT and CDR2 is FRNRAP in the germline V gene. J lost 1 base, V lost 5 bases, and 3 bases had no gene match. The CDR3 runs to 16 residues. The CDR3 DNA reads as TGTGCTAGTGGTCTGGGACTAGCGGGGGTCCAAGAGACCCAGTACTTC. Its protein product is CASGLGLAGVQETQYF. Looking up the rest from reference TRBV12-5 and TRBJ2-5 gives the full variable domain: DARVTQTPRHKVTEMGQEVTMRCQPILGHNTVFWYRQTMMQGLELLAYFRNRAPLDDSGMPKDRFSAEMPDATLATLKIQPSEPRDSAVYFCASGLGLAGVQETQYFGPGTRLLVL.

Ten or more counts support this clonotype. The CDR3 sequence: CSARVASGYNEQFF. The CDR3 coding sequence is TGCAGTGCTAGAGTGGCTAGCGGCTACAATGAGCAGTTCTTC. J is TRBJ2-1 and V is TRBV20-1, with 7 bases aligning to TRBD2. Germline V gene sequence: CDR1 DFQATT, CDR2 SNEGSKA (reference sequence). The V and J ends lost 1 base and 3 bases, in that order; junction bases with no gene match: 3. The CDR3 has 14 residues.